A single T cell receptor beta chain is shown here with its context. The antigen is not known. Germline values: CDR1 SGHTA, CDR2 FQGNSA. V trimming: 4 bases; J trimming: 0 bases; junction bases outside the gene matches: 2. The CDR3 covers 14 residues. The sample originates from a study of CD8+ T cells in alopecia areata. Looking at the study overall: Oral tofacitinib, 5 to 10 mg twice daily, was given in an open-label trial.

PBMCs served as the source from which CD4+ and CD8+ T cells were sorted. Study results and limitations: For lesional scalp, especially alopecia totalis/universalis, clonality was higher than in normal scalp. TCR sharing across patients was less clear than in mice, possibly HLA-related.

It was cDNA, reverse transcribed from extracted RNA, that served as the sequencing template. The assay was immunoSEQ multiplex PCR, and TCRdb's table has in-frame clones only and misses some. The sample holds some 120,000 clones, over 50% seen once. Sequencing was performed on CD4+ T cells sorted from blood, taken at week 0. This chain links TRBV7-2 with TRBJ2-5; 7 bases line up with TRBD2. This clonotype was sampled from a human donor with alopecia areata. The CDR3: CASSSAGHQETQYF. In DNA, the CDR3 is TGTGCCAGCAGCTCAGCGGGACACCAAGAGACCCAGTACTTC.